The entry below describes one T cell receptor beta chain. Combined were second doses at about 4 or about 12 weeks. Sequencing used immunoSEQ multiplex PCR; TCRdb keeps in-frame clones, though not all of them. The table includes about 130,000 clones, roughly 90% detected once. The data are from a study of T cell responses to AZD1222 COVID-19 vaccine. The CDR3 is 15 residues long. V was trimmed by 3 bases and J by 3 bases, leaving 14 bases between them. Germline loops: CDR1 SGHTA, CDR2 FQGTGA. The specimen was peripheral blood, collected 28 days after the second AZD1222 dose. The receptor comes from an adult who received the AZD1222 COVID-19 vaccine. The chain joins TRBV7-3 to TRBJ1-2, with a weak D call TRBD1 (5 bases). The CDR3 sequence: CASSLSSGTDYGYTF. The CDR3 DNA sequence: TGTGCCAGCAGCTTGTCCTCCGGGACGGACTATGGCTACACCTTC.